These T cell receptor beta chains were read from a single sample in a study of blood T cell repertoires in COVID-19. The repertoire was sequenced with immunoSEQ multiplex PCR; TCRdb's copy has only in-frame clones and lacks some. The sample gives nearly 350,000 clones, around 87% of which show up once; under 6.5% is in the top ten. The sequenced sample consisted of peripheral blood. These receptors all come from a woman in her 50s with COVID-19, enrolled during active disease. The CDR3 runs from the conserved cysteine through the conserved F or W. Fields, in order: V gene, J gene, D gene, clone size, CDR3 protein, CDR3 DNA. The D gene is left open where the match is weak. Some rows mark clone size as missing; the rest say once, few, many or name a class of expanded clone.

TRBV10-1	TRBJ2-1	TRBD2	.	CASSERLAGEPDNEQFF	TGCGCCAGCAGTGAAAGGCTAGCGGGAGAACCCGACAATGAGCAGTTCTTC
TRBV27	TRBJ2-2	TRBD2	.	CASSSQGAGEAGELFF	TGTGCCAGCAGTTCCCAAGGAGCGGGGGAGGCCGGGGAGCTGTTTTTT
TRBV29-1	TRBJ1-2	.	.	CSAPGHDYGYTF	TGCAGCGCACCAGGACACGACTATGGCTACACCTTC
TRBV5-1	TRBJ1-5	.	.	CASSLGGFNQPQHF	TGCGCCAGCAGCTTGGGAGGGTTCAATCAGCCCCAGCATTTT
TRBV9	TRBJ1-5	TRBD1	once	CASSRGQGQVDGNQPQHF	TGTGCCAGCAGCAGAGGACAGGGACAGGTTGATGGCAATCAGCCCCAGCATTTT
TRBV24-1	TRBJ2-5	.	.	CATSDRRAQETQYF	TGTGCCACCAGTGACCGGAGGGCACAAGAGACCCAGTACTTC
TRBV6-6	TRBJ1-3	.	.	CATGSSGNTIYF	TGTGCGACTGGTAGCTCTGGAAACACCATATATTTT
TRBV3-1/TRBV3-2	TRBJ1-1	TRBD1	.	CASSPRQGLKAFF	TGTGCCAGCAGCCCCCGACAGGGGCTTAAAGCTTTCTTT
TRBV10-1	TRBJ2-3	.	.	CASSESRAGRTDTQYF	TGCGCCAGCAGTGAGTCCAGGGCGGGACGCACAGATACGCAGTATTTT
TRBV5-1	TRBJ2-4	TRBD2	.	CASSLEYSGIAKNIQYF	TGCGCCAGCAGCTTGGAGTATAGCGGGATCGCCAAAAACATTCAGTACTTC
TRBV27	TRBJ2-7	.	.	CASSLEDSYEQYF	TGTGCCAGCAGTTTAGAGGACAGCTACGAGCAGTACTTC
TRBV6-6	TRBJ1-1	.	once	CASSYSGDYTEAFF	TGTGCCAGCAGTTACTCGGGGGACTACACTGAAGCTTTCTTT
TRBV5-1	TRBJ1-6	.	.	CASSLDRSGSPLHF	TGCGCCAGCAGCTTGGACAGGTCTGGTTCACCCCTCCACTTT
TRBV19	TRBJ2-2	TRBD1	.	CASSIVQGTGELFF	TGTGCCAGTAGTATAGTACAGGGGACCGGGGAGCTGTTTTTT
TRBV15	TRBJ2-7	TRBD1	.	CATSTTGGEPYEQYF	TGTGCCACCAGCACGACAGGGGGTGAGCCCTACGAGCAGTACTTC
TRBV7-8	TRBJ2-7	.	.	CASSYGQRYEQYF	TGTGCCAGCAGTTACGGACAGCGGTACGAGCAGTACTTC
TRBV9	TRBJ1-1	.	.	CASSVAVSTVSTEAFF	TGTGCCAGCAGCGTAGCTGTTTCCACAGTCTCCACTGAAGCTTTCTTT
TRBV18	TRBJ2-1	TRBD2	.	CASSPPGTSGSNEQFF	TGTGCCAGCTCACCACCCGGGACTAGCGGGAGTAATGAGCAGTTCTTC
TRBV13	TRBJ1-6	.	.	CASSLSRNSPLHF	TGTGCCAGCAGCTTATCCCGTAATTCACCCCTCCACTTT
TRBV6-6	TRBJ2-1	TRBD2	.	CASSQRGEQFF	TGTGCCAGCAGTCAGCGGGGTGAGCAGTTCTTC
TRBV9	TRBJ1-1	TRBD1	once	CASSPRQGVDTEAFF	TGTGCCAGCAGCCCAAGACAGGGGGTGGACACTGAAGCTTTCTTT
TRBV2	TRBJ1-2	.	.	CASSERGSGYGYTF	TGTGCCAGCAGTGAACGGGGGAGCGGCTATGGCTACACCTTC
TRBV18	TRBJ2-2	TRBD1	few	CASSGQGRNTGELFF	TGTGCCAGCTCAGGACAGGGGAGGAACACCGGGGAGCTGTTTTTT
TRBV29-1	TRBJ2-7	.	.	CSVGRDTYEQYF	TGCAGCGTTGGACGGGATACCTACGAGCAGTACTTC
TRBV6-6	TRBJ2-7	TRBD1	once	CASSSPGQGGYEQYF	TGTGCCAGCAGTTCCCCGGGACAGGGGGGGTACGAGCAGTACTTC
TRBV9	TRBJ1-6	.	.	CASSVSGNSPLHF	TGTGCCAGCAGCGTGTCCGGGAATTCACCCCTCCACTTT
TRBV11-2	TRBJ2-7	TRBD2	.	CASSLIAGGTTEQYF	TGTGCCAGCAGCTTGATAGCGGGAGGGACTACGGAGCAGTACTTC
TRBV6-5	TRBJ1-5	.	.	CASSPNSSNQPQHF	TGTGCCAGCAGTCCAAACAGTAGCAATCAGCCCCAGCATTTT
TRBV6-5	TRBJ1-1	.	.	CASSYSGGTEAFF	TGTGCCAGCAGTTACTCCGGGGGGACTGAAGCTTTCTTT
TRBV18	TRBJ1-1	.	.	CASSPSSSMNTEAFF	TGTGCCAGCTCACCTTCTAGCAGTATGAACACTGAAGCTTTCTTT
TRBV11-2	TRBJ1-6	TRBD1	.	CASSLAGTGPNNSPLHF	TGTGCCAGCAGCTTAGCCGGGACAGGGCCTAATAATTCACCCCTCCACTTT
TRBV28	TRBJ2-1	.	.	CASSPGMSYNEQFF	TGTGCCAGCAGTCCAGGGATGTCCTACAATGAGCAGTTCTTC
TRBV2	TRBJ1-1	.	.	CASSVTVNTEAFF	TGTGCCAGCAGTGTCACGGTGAACACTGAAGCTTTCTTT
TRBV11-3	TRBJ2-2	.	.	CASRPARGTPNTGELFF	TGTGCCAGCAGACCGGCCCGCGGGACCCCGAACACCGGGGAGCTGTTTTTT
TRBV3-1/TRBV3-2	TRBJ2-3	TRBD1	.	CASSHRTGEPDTQYF	TGTGCCAGCAGCCATAGGACAGGGGAGCCAGATACGCAGTATTTT
TRBV9	TRBJ2-1	.	few	CASSVDGKPNNEQFF	TGTGCCAGCAGCGTAGACGGGAAGCCAAACAATGAGCAGTTCTTC
TRBV27	TRBJ2-3	.	.	CASSLSGGRGLTDTQYF	TGTGCCAGCAGTTTATCAGGCGGTAGGGGCCTCACAGATACGCAGTATTTT
TRBV11-2	TRBJ2-7	.	.	CASSLEAGVRYEQYF	TGTGCCAGCAGCTTAGAGGCAGGGGTTCGCTACGAGCAGTACTTC
TRBV7-9	TRBJ1-2	.	.	CASSFVLESRYGYTF	TGTGCCAGCAGCTTCGTACTCGAATCCCGCTATGGCTACACCTTC
TRBV19	TRBJ2-1	TRBD2	.	CASSIVGGIVSYNEQFF	TGTGCCAGTAGTATAGTCGGGGGGATTGTTTCCTACAATGAGCAGTTCTTC
TRBV7-9	TRBJ1-2	TRBD1	.	CASSLSTGTGGHTF	TGTGCCAGCAGCTTATCGACCGGGACAGGAGGGCACACCTTC
TRBV3-1/TRBV3-2	TRBJ1-2	TRBD1	.	CASSQGRGANYGYTF	TGTGCCAGCAGCCAAGGCAGGGGGGCTAACTATGGCTACACCTTC
TRBV5-1	TRBJ1-4	.	once	CASSSWGDEKLFF	TGCGCCAGCAGCTCGTGGGGCGATGAAAAACTGTTTTTT
TRBV15	TRBJ1-1	.	.	CAAGRQGLSEAFF	TGTGCCGCAGGGAGGCAGGGTCTCTCTGAAGCTTTCTTT
TRBV14	TRBJ2-7	.	.	CASSQITPGQILTYEQYF	TGTGCCAGCAGCCAAATTACGCCGGGACAAATCTTGACCTACGAGCAGTACTTC
TRBV19	TRBJ1-5	.	.	CASTTGTRSNQPQHF	TGTGCCAGTACAACCGGGACTCGCAGCAATCAGCCCCAGCATTTT
TRBV3-1/TRBV3-2	TRBJ2-5	.	.	CASRGTEEQETQYF	TGTGCCAGCAGAGGAACAGAAGAACAAGAGACCCAGTACTTC
TRBV7-6	TRBJ2-7	.	few	CASSLSPGTYEQYF	TGTGCCAGCAGCCTCTCCCCGGGGACCTACGAGCAGTACTTC
TRBV13	TRBJ1-5	TRBD1	.	CASSLRDRGQFDNQPQHF	TGTGCCAGCAGCTTAAGGGACAGGGGACAGTTCGACAATCAGCCCCAGCATTTT
TRBV24-1	TRBJ2-7	TRBD2	few	CATRTGGYEQYF	TGTGCCACCAGAACGGGGGGCTACGAGCAGTACTTC
TRBV21-1	TRBJ1-1	.	.	CASRNWQGWNTEAFF	TGTGCCAGCCGCAATTGGCAGGGGTGGAACACTGAAGCTTTCTTT